A single sample gave rise to the 20 T cell receptor beta chains below, sequenced in a study of blood T cell repertoires in COVID-19 (dated by TCRdb to about 2020). Library method: the immunoSEQ multiplex PCR assay. The immuneACCESS repertoire file appears here via TCRdb, limited to in-frame rearrangements. These files lack a portion of the clones; in checked studies, under half of the deficit traces to unresolved V genes, and the cause of the others is not known. The table for this sample lists under 250,000 clones; 75% to 90% of them were counted only once. The ten largest clones capture 0.72% of the sample. The sample comprised peripheral blood. Receptors originate from a man aged 40-49 years with acute or convalescent COVID-19.

This sequence joins TRBV19 and TRBJ2-3; 8 bases align to TRBD2. The CDR3 loop spans 16 amino acids. Germline loops: CDR1 LNHDA, CDR2 SQIVND (reference sequence). V shed 5 bases and J 2 bases; nucleotides not matched to a gene: 9. The CDR3 region has the DNA TGTGCCAGTAGTCCCCGCACTAGCGGATACACAGATACGCAGTATTTT. It translates to CASSPRTSGYTDTQYF.

V gene TRBV3-1 (or the pseudogene TRBV3-2) combines with J gene TRBJ1-2; 8 nucleotides agree with TRBD1. The length of the CDR3 is 14 residues. Trimming at V came to 3 bases and at J to 7 bases, leaving 7 bases not matched to a gene. Germline CDR1 is LGHDT and CDR2 is YNNKEL (reference sequence). The CDR3 spells CASSHLDRGGGYTF. The CDR3 DNA reads TGTGCCAGCAGCCACCTCGACAGGGGCGGTGGCTACACCTTC.

The chain combines TRBV29-1 with TRBJ2-3; the D gene is possibly TRBD2 (6 bases). This CDR3 comprises 14 residues. V was clipped by 7 bases and J by 0 bases, with 14 bases between them. Per germline, CDR1 SQVTM and CDR2 ANQGSEA. CDR3 in DNA: TGCAGCGAAAGGAGGGTAGGGAGCACAGATACGCAGTATTTT. This sequence encodes CSERRVGSTDTQYF.

V usage is TRBV19 and J usage is TRBJ2-1; 9 bases are shared with TRBD2. There are 17 residues in the CDR3. The germline gives CDR1 LNHDA, CDR2 SQIVND (reference sequence). With V trimmed by 3 bases and J by 5 bases, 11 bases remained unmatched. The CDR3 region is CASSIPFSGLAHNEQFF. DNA of the CDR3: TGTGCCAGTAGTATTCCGTTCTCGGGACTAGCACACAATGAGCAGTTCTTC.

The V call is TRBV28, the J call TRBJ2-1; TRBD2 might be the D (6 bases). The CDR3 spans 16 residues. Trimming left V 2 bases short and J 0 bases short, with 11 bases between. Per the germline V gene, CDR1 is MDHEN and CDR2 is SYDVKM. CDR3 residues: CASSLGGGNSYNEQFF. DNA of the CDR3: TGTGCCAGCAGTTTAGGTGGCGGGAACTCCTACAATGAGCAGTTCTTC.

This clone was picked up one time. The gene calls are TRBV19 and TRBJ2-1; 8 nucleotides agree with TRBD2. The CDR3 extends over 16 amino acids. Trimming removed 3 bases from V and 3 bases from J; junction bases left unmatched: 7. Germline-derived CDR1 and CDR2 are LNHDA and SQIVND (reference sequence). DNA of the CDR3: TGTGCCAGTAGTATCACAGAAGCGGGAGTCTACAATGAGCAGTTCTTC. This codes for CASSITEAGVYNEQFF.

V usage is TRBV5-1 and J usage is TRBJ1-1; possible D gene TRBD1, 5 bases. Between the trimmed V and J ends, which lost 5 bases and 4 bases, there was a span of 12 bases. Germline loops: CDR1 SGHRS, CDR2 YFSETQ. CDR3 length: 13 residues. The CDR3 nucleotides are TGCGCCAGCAGTCCCGGGGGGTCCACTGAAGCTTTCTTT. Its translation: CASSPGGSTEAFF.

This chain uses TRBV11-2 with TRBJ2-3; D is unclear. Trimming left V 1 base short and J 2 bases short, with 13 bases between. Germline V lookup: CDR1 SGHAT, CDR2 FQNNGV. This CDR3 is 16 amino acids long. CDR3 nucleotide sequence: TGTGCCAGCAGCTTAGGGGCAGGCCGCACCACAGATACGCAGTATTTT. This encodes CASSLGAGRTTDTQYF.

This rearrangement joins TRBV18 to TRBJ2-7; perhaps TRBD1 as D (5 bases). The V gene lost 3 bases and the J gene lost 4 bases, with 16 bases spanning the gap. The CDR3 covers 15 residues. Germline V gene lookup returns CDR1 KGHSH and CDR2 LQKENI. The CDR3 region is CASSPGRADVYEQYF. The CDR3 DNA is TGTGCCAGCTCACCGGGCAGGGCGGATGTGTACGAGCAGTACTTC.

Only a few counts were recorded for this clone. The sample contains more than one DNA sequence encoding this CDR3. The chain links TRBV9 to TRBJ2-5, with D unresolved. The CDR3 contains 14 residues. The germline CDR1 and CDR2 sequences are SGDLS and YYNGEE. V gave up 0 bases and J gave up 2 bases, with 8 bases separating them. CDR3 nucleotides: TGTGCCAGCAGCGTAGGGGCTGTACAAGAGACCCAGTACTTC. Its translation: CASSVGAVQETQYF.

The sample holds one count of this clone. This chain joins TRBV15 and TRBJ2-1, with D maybe TRBD2 (5 bases). V lost 3 bases to trimming and J lost 1 base, with 19 bases between them. Germline V gives CDR1 LNHNV, CDR2 YYDKDF (reference sequence). The CDR3 is made up of 18 amino acids. DNA of the CDR3: TGTGCCACCAGCAGCTCTCTTGTTAGAGCGGAGTCCTACAATGAGCAGTTCTTC. Amino acid sequence: CATSSSLVRAESYNEQFF.

This chain uses TRBV10-1 with TRBJ1-4; a weak D match, TRBD1 (6 bases). CDR1 WNHNN and CDR2 SYGVQD come from the germline V gene (reference sequence). The CDR3 consists of 16 residues. V lost 7 bases and J lost 4, with 19 bases in between. The CDR3 here is CASTVQRKGGNEKLFF. As DNA, the CDR3 is TGCGCCAGCACCGTACAGAGAAAAGGGGGTAATGAAAAACTGTTTTTT.

This chain links TRBV5-6 with TRBJ1-4; D uncertain. CDR3 size: 14 residues. The germline gives CDR1 SGHDT, CDR2 YYEEEE. V lost 3 bases and J 8 bases, leaving 14 bases between the germline ends. CDR3 sequence: CASSWVQEAEKLFF. CDR3 nucleotides: TGTGCCAGCAGCTGGGTCCAAGAGGCCGAAAAACTGTTTTTT.

The rearrangement links TRBV24-1 to TRBJ1-4; D is unclear. CDR1 KGHDR and CDR2 SFDVKD come from the germline V gene. V lost 6 bases to trimming and J lost 14 bases, with 15 bases between them. This CDR3 contains 12 residues. In DNA, the CDR3 is TGTGCCACCAGTCCCCCGTTCTCCGGGCTGTTTTTT. It codes for CATSPPFSGLFF.

This clone has just one count. The chain joins TRBV10-3 to TRBJ2-3; maybe TRBD1 (5 bases). From germline, CDR1 is ENHRY and CDR2 SYGVKD. Trimming took off 4 bases at V and 4 bases at J, with 15 bases between the two ends. The CDR3 length is 15 residues. CDR3 DNA sequence: TGTGCCATCAGTGTGGGTTATAGGGGTGCAGATACGCAGTATTTT. This sequence encodes CAISVGYRGADTQYF.

The rearrangement links TRBV7-7 to TRBJ2-2; D is unresolved. CDR1 is SSHAT and CDR2 is FNYEAQ in the germline V gene (reference sequence). Trimming removed 4 bases at V and 4 bases at J, with 10 bases between. There are 14 residues in the CDR3. The CDR3 DNA reads as TGTGCCAGCAGCTCCCAGACGGGCACCGGGGAGCTGTTTTTT. This codes for CASSSQTGTGELFF.

This chain uses TRBV3-1 (or the pseudogene TRBV3-2) with TRBJ2-3; 12 positions agree with TRBD2. Germline V gene data show CDR1 as LGHDT and CDR2 as YNNKEL (reference sequence). The CDR3 loop spans 15 amino acids. Losses at the gene ends were 4 bases for V and 3 bases for J; bases not matched to a gene: 2. CDR3 in DNA: TGTGCCAGCAGCCGGACTAGCGGGGAAACAGATACGCAGTATTTT. Translating it yields CASSRTSGETDTQYF.

This chain uses TRBV3-1 (or the pseudogene TRBV3-2) with TRBJ1-4; 10 bases map to TRBD1. Germline values: CDR1 LGHDT, CDR2 YNNKEL (reference sequence). V was pared by 4 bases and J by 6 bases, with 5 bases of the junction left unmatched. CDR3 size: 15 residues. In nucleotides, the CDR3 is TGTGCCAGCAGCCGAGGACAGGGGGTGGATGAAAAACTGTTTTTT. It encodes CASSRGQGVDEKLFF.

The chain recombines TRBV18 with TRBJ1-1, with D uncertain. With 2 bases removed from V and 3 bases from J, the gap between germline ends came to 22 bases. The CDR3 is made up of 18 amino acids. Germline CDR1 is KGHSH and CDR2 is LQKENI. The CDR3 DNA reads TGTGCCAGCTCACCAAGGACTCCGGATCAAGTAGGTCACACTGAAGCTTTCTTT. Residues: CASSPRTPDQVGHTEAFF.

The CDR3 nucleotides read TGTGCCAGTAGACCAAGTGGACAGTTGGACACCGGGGAGCTGTTTTTT. Encoded protein: CASRPSGQLDTGELFF. The J gene is TRBJ2-2, the V gene TRBV19; tentative D call: TRBD1 (6 bases). The V end lost 6 bases, the J end lost 3 bases, and 17 bases lay between the germline ends. There are 16 residues in the CDR3. Germline CDR1 is LNHDA and CDR2 is SQIVND (reference sequence).